Each of the 5 T cell receptor beta chains below was sequenced from the same sample in a study of CD8 T cells in Susac syndrome (dated by TCRdb to between 2018 and 2021). Preparation of the library involved the immunoSEQ multiplex PCR assay. RNA was extracted using the RNeasy kit, and about 0.45 to 1 microgram was reverse transcribed with random hexamers. The public reads were run again by TCRdb, first through fastp at Q25 and then through MiXCR, and only productive beta chains were kept. Rows are combined by CDR3 protein, so each entry shows the most common genes and DNA. The table for this sample lists approximately 100,000 distinct CDR3 sequences; roughly 96% of them were counted only once. The ten largest clones add up to 0.096% of the sample. The sequencing sample was made of CD4+ T cells from PBMCs. These receptors came from a human donor in good health.

V and J are TRBV6-2 or TRBV6-3 and TRBJ2-2, with 8 nucleotides matching TRBD1. CDR3 length: 18 amino acids. From germline, CDR1 is MNHEY and CDR2 SVGEGT. V trimming: 2 bases; J trimming: 2 bases; junction bases outside the gene matches: 10. In DNA form, the CDR3 reads TGTGCCAGCAGTTACGCATTTCGGACAGGGAAAAACACCGGGGAGCTGTTTTTT. Translated: CASSYAFRTGKNTGELFF.

The chain couples TRBV5-4 to TRBJ2-1; D not resolved. V lost 0 bases and J lost 6, with 16 bases in between. From germline, CDR1 is SGHNT and CDR2 YYREEE (reference sequence). The CDR3 runs 16 residues. The CDR3 DNA is TGTGCCAGCAGCTTGGGTAGCTCGAAAGGCGGCAATGAGCAGTTCTTC. This encodes CASSLGSSKGGNEQFF.

The chain recombines TRBV20-1 with TRBJ1-6, with TRBD1 as a possible D gene (6 bases). The CDR3 runs to 12 residues. Deletions cut 8 bases from V and 8 bases from J, with 13 bases between. The germline V gene has CDR1 DFQATT and CDR2 SNEGSKA (reference sequence). The CDR3 region has the DNA TGCAGTTCAGGGGCGCGGGATTCACCCCTCCACTTT. Encoded protein: CSSGARDSPLHF.

The genes are TRBV4-1 and TRBJ2-7; 8 nucleotides line up with TRBD1. Losses at the gene ends were 1 base for V and 2 bases for J; bases not matched to a gene: 7. This CDR3 is 16 amino acids long. From germline, CDR1 is MGHRA and CDR2 YSYEKL. The CDR3 sequence is CASSQAGTGLTYEQYF. Here the CDR3 DNA reads TGCGCCAGCAGCCAAGCCGGGACAGGACTTACCTACGAGCAGTACTTC.

The J gene is TRBJ2-7, the V gene TRBV24-1; D gene ambiguous. The V and J ends lost 2 bases and 4 bases respectively, with 5 bases between them. There are 12 residues in the CDR3. Per germline, CDR1 KGHDR and CDR2 SFDVKD. This chain's CDR3 is CATSDWVYEQYF. The DNA for the CDR3 is TGTGCCACCAGTGATTGGGTTTACGAGCAGTACTTC.